Below, 24 T cell receptor beta chains from the same sample are listed, as sequenced in a study of shared clonotypes between healthy human individuals (dated by TCRdb to 2019 to 2021). The library was produced with the immunoSEQ multiplex PCR assay. TCRdb limited this immuneACCESS table to in-frame rearrangements with V and J called. A share of clones is missing; checked studies link under half to unresolved V genes, and the rest is unexplained. Counted in this sample were some 2,000,000 clones; 85% to 95% of them appeared once. 0.13% of the sample comes from the top ten. The sequenced sample was naive CD4+ T cells sorted from blood. Sample cell subset or site, as interpreted from the label and publication: CD45RA+ positively selected. Every receptor here comes from a man younger than 35 in good health.

The chain links TRBV5-1 to TRBJ1-5; maybe TRBD1 (5 bases). V was clipped by 3 bases and J by 5 bases, with 9 bases between them. The CDR3 extends over 13 amino acids. Germline V gene sequence: CDR1 SGHRS, CDR2 YFSETQ. CDR3 coding DNA: TGCGCCAGCAGCTCCGACAGTGATCAGCCCCAGCATTTT. Translation gives CASSSDSDQPQHF.

This sequence joins TRBV18 and TRBJ2-2, with 10 bases identical to TRBD1. Germline V gives CDR1 KGHSH, CDR2 LQKENI. This CDR3 region has 17 residues. Trimming removed 2 bases from V and 4 bases from J; junction bases left unmatched: 7. The CDR3 bases are TGTGCCAGCTCACCATCCTTGGGACAGGGGTCCACCGGGGAGCTGTTTTTT. Protein sequence: CASSPSLGQGSTGELFF.

This sequence joins TRBV9 and TRBJ2-1; 12 nucleotides match TRBD2. There are 15 residues in the CDR3. Germline V gives CDR1 SGDLS, CDR2 YYNGEE. The V and J ends lost 7 bases and 4 bases, in that order; junction bases with no gene match: 6. The CDR3 spells CASRETSGGYNEQFF. The CDR3 nucleotides are TGTGCCAGCCGAGAGACTAGCGGGGGATACAATGAGCAGTTCTTC. Combining the CDR3 with reference TRBV9 and TRBJ2-1 gives the whole variable domain DSGVTQTPKHLITATGQRVTLRCSPRSGDLSVYWYQQSLDQGLQFLIQYYNGEERAKGNILERFSAQQFPDLHSELNLSSLELGDSALYFCASRETSGGYNEQFFGPGTRLTVL.

This chain joins TRBV5-6 and TRBJ1-1, with D possibly matching TRBD1 (5 bases). This CDR3 contains 14 residues. V gave up 4 bases and J gave up 9 bases, with 19 bases separating them. Per the germline V gene, CDR1 is SGHDT and CDR2 is YYEEEE. CDR3 sequence (DNA): TGTGCCAGCAGCCATATCCGGGACCCGGGCAAAGCTTTCTTT. Its protein product is CASSHIRDPGKAFF.

The CDR3 DNA reads as TGTGCCTGGAGTGGGAAGGGGACAGGAAGGGAAAAACTGTTTTTT. Translation gives CAWSGKGTGREKLFF. V usage is TRBV30 and J usage is TRBJ1-4; 8 bases map to TRBD1. Germline values: CDR1 GTSNPN, CDR2 SVGIG (reference sequence). The CDR3 consists of 15 residues. V trimming: 1 base; J trimming: 8 bases; junction bases outside the gene matches: 9.

V and J are TRBV15 and TRBJ2-5, with D unresolved. The germline V gene encodes CDR1 LNHNV and CDR2 YYDKDF (reference sequence). V was shortened by 0 bases and J by 5 bases, with 10 bases between the two germline ends. This CDR3 has 14 residues. CDR3 bases: TGTGCCACCAGCAGAGATATTCGTGGGGAGACCCAGTACTTC. Its protein product is CATSRDIRGETQYF.

V is TRBV19 and J is TRBJ2-7; 11 bases are a match to TRBD1. The CDR3 has 15 residues. CDR1 and CDR2 from the germline V gene are LNHDA and SQIVND (reference sequence). Unmatched junction bases numbered 13, after V lost 10 bases and J lost 5 bases. CDR3 region: CATTPRDRGKDEQYF. Here the CDR3 DNA reads TGTGCCACTACTCCCCGGGACAGGGGGAAGGACGAGCAGTACTTC. Drawing the rest from reference TRBV19 and TRBJ2-7, the complete variable domain is DGGITQSPKYLFRKEGQNVTLSCEQNLNHDAMYWYRQDPGQGLRLIYYSQIVNDFQKGDIAEGYSVSREKKESFPLTVTSAQKNPTAFYLCATTPRDRGKDEQYFGPGTRLTVT.

The rearrangement links TRBV7-2 to TRBJ1-3, with D unresolved. The CDR3 sequence is 16 residues long. CDR1 and CDR2 from the germline V gene are SGHTA and FQGNSA. V was shortened by 1 base and J by 0 bases, with 10 bases between the two germline ends. The CDR3 spells CASSLGSGISGNTIYF. CDR3 nucleotides: TGTGCCAGCAGCTTAGGGTCCGGGATCTCTGGAAACACCATATATTTT. Looking up the rest from reference TRBV7-2 and TRBJ1-3 gives the full variable domain: GAGVSQSPSNKVTEKGKDVELRCDPISGHTALYWYRQSLGQGLEFLIYFQGNSAPDKSGLPSDRFSAERTGGSVSTLTIQRTQQEDSAVYLCASSLGSGISGNTIYFGEGSWLTVV.

The chain couples TRBV28 to TRBJ1-4; 8 bases map to TRBD1. The germline V gene encodes CDR1 MDHEN and CDR2 SYDVKM. This CDR3 region has 16 residues. The ends lost 5 bases at V and 0 bases at J; junction bases unmatched: 5. This chain's CDR3 is CASSGTGLSTNEKLFF. The CDR3, as DNA: TGTGCCAGCAGTGGGACAGGCTTATCAACTAATGAAAAACTGTTTTTT.

As concerns this clone: This same CDR3 is encoded by further DNA sequences in the sample. The V and J genes are TRBV5-5 and TRBJ2-5; D gene uncertain. This CDR3 is built from 11 residues. CDR1 SGHKS and CDR2 YYEKEE come from the germline V gene (reference sequence). V dropped 5 bases and J dropped 2 bases, with 4 bases sitting between them. CDR3 sequence: CASSSQETQYF. The CDR3, as DNA: TGTGCCAGCAGTTCACAAGAGACCCAGTACTTC.

CDR3 nucleotides: TGTGCCAGCAGCTCGGGACAGCCGAACACTGAAGCTTTCTTT. Translation: CASSSGQPNTEAFF. The chain uses TRBV9 and TRBJ1-1; TRBD1 agrees at 7 bases. This CDR3 contains 14 residues. Germline V gives CDR1 SGDLS, CDR2 YYNGEE. Germline trimming cut 4 bases from V and 1 base from J; bases unmatched to any gene: 4.

This clone was observed once. The rearrangement links TRBV21-1 to TRBJ2-4; TRBD2 was called by the table and not checked on the DNA. TRBV21-1 is a known pseudogene. This CDR3 is built from 18 residues. CDR3 coding DNA: TGTGCCAGCATCGCCTCCGGGACTCCGGAGACAGCCAAAAACATTCAGTACTTC. It yields the protein CASIASGTPETAKNIQYF.

As for this clone: Possible read error: a much larger clone is one base away. Other DNA sequences within the sample encode an identical CDR3. This chain joins TRBV2 and TRBJ2-2; TRBD2 might be the D (6 bases). The germline V and J ends were trimmed by 9 bases and 4 bases, with 6 bases remaining between them. The CDR3 consists of 11 residues. Germline loops: CDR1 SNHLY, CDR2 FYNNEI. The CDR3 DNA follows: TGTGCCAGTAGCGGCACCGGGGAGCTGTTTTTT. It yields the protein CASSGTGELFF. Supplemented by reference TRBV2 and TRBJ2-2, the full variable domain reads EPEVTQTPSHQVTQMGQEVILRCVPISNHLYFYWYRQILGQKVEFLVSFYNNEISEKSEIFDDQFSVERPDGSNFTLKIRSTKLEDSAMYFCASSGTGELFFGEGSRLTVL.

The V and J genes are TRBV30 and TRBJ1-5; D gene unclear. The CDR3 totals 13 residues. Germline loops: CDR1 GTSNPN, CDR2 SVGIG (reference sequence). The V end was cut by 0 bases, the J end by 6 bases, with 9 bases between. The CDR3 DNA sequence: TGTGCCTGGAGTGTACAGTTGGCTCAGCCCCAGCATTTT. Amino acid sequence: CAWSVQLAQPQHF.

This clone appeared a single time. V usage is TRBV28 and J usage is TRBJ2-7; D is ambiguous. Germline lookup yields CDR1 MDHEN and CDR2 SYDVKM. The CDR3 loop spans 15 amino acids. V was cut by 5 bases and J by 2 bases, with 16 bases left in between. CDR3 in amino acids: CASSPHEVTTYEQYF. Here the CDR3 DNA reads TGTGCCAGCAGTCCCCACGAAGTTACAACCTACGAGCAGTACTTC.

The V and J genes are TRBV7-2 and TRBJ1-4; D call uncertain. Trimming left V 5 bases short and J 4 bases short, with 14 bases between. Germline-derived CDR1 and CDR2 are SGHTA and FQGNSA. The CDR3 has 15 amino acids. The DNA of the CDR3 is TGTGCCAGCAGCGGCTATGCCGGGGATAATGAAAAACTGTTTTTT. Translation gives CASSGYAGDNEKLFF.

This clone was found once. This chain connects TRBV7-9 to TRBJ2-1; perhaps TRBD1 as D (6 bases). CDR3 length: 15 amino acids. V lost 1 base, J lost 6 bases, and 13 bases lay in between. Germline lookup yields CDR1 SEHNR and CDR2 FQNEAQ (reference sequence). The CDR3, as DNA: TGTGCCAGCAGCTTAGGTTGGACAGTCGCCAATGAGCAGTTCTTC. It encodes CASSLGWTVANEQFF.

CDR3 DNA: TGTGCCAGCAGGCAATTCCAACAGGGTGGGGAGACCCAGTACTTC. Translated: CASRQFQQGGETQYF. The rearrangement uses TRBV27 and TRBJ2-5, with a tentative D call TRBD1 (6 bases). The CDR3 is 15 amino acids. Looked up from germline, CDR1 is MNHEY and CDR2 is SMNVEV (reference sequence). The V end lost 6 bases, the J end lost 5 bases, and 19 bases lay between the germline ends.

The J gene is TRBJ2-3, the V gene TRBV5-4, with TRBD2 identical over 8 bases. The CDR3 loop spans 18 amino acids. CDR1 is SGHNT and CDR2 is YYREEE in the germline V gene (reference sequence). Trimming cost V 2 bases and J 0 bases; bases outside gene matches: 11. The CDR3 loop reads CASSFGLAGYSSTDTQYF. The CDR3 DNA reads TGTGCCAGCAGCTTTGGGCTAGCGGGTTACTCTAGCACAGATACGCAGTATTTT.

V is TRBV12-5 and J is TRBJ1-5; D may be TRBD1 (5 bases). The CDR3 runs 14 residues. CDR1 and CDR2 (germline): LGHNT, FRNRAP. The CDR3 region has the DNA TGTGCCCTAACCAAAGGGGAGGGAAATCAGCCCCAGCATTTT. It translates to CALTKGEGNQPQHF.

V and J are TRBV19 and TRBJ1-6, with 10 positions matching TRBD1. CDR3 length: 16 amino acids. Germline trimming cut 7 bases from V and 7 bases from J; bases unmatched to any gene: 10. Germline CDR1 reads LNHDA; CDR2 reads SQIVND (reference sequence). The chain's CDR3 is CASKPSGTGENSPLHF. The CDR3 DNA sequence: TGTGCCAGTAAACCTTCCGGGACAGGGGAAAATTCACCCCTCCACTTT. Looking up the rest from reference TRBV19 and TRBJ1-6 gives the full variable domain: DGGITQSPKYLFRKEGQNVTLSCEQNLNHDAMYWYRQDPGQGLRLIYYSQIVNDFQKGDIAEGYSVSREKKESFPLTVTSAQKNPTAFYLCASKPSGTGENSPLHFGNGTRLTVT.

In its sample, this clone was seen many times. This sample includes further DNA sequences coding for the same CDR3. CDR3 residues: CAWSRQANTEAFF. The DNA of the CDR3 is TGTGCCTGGAGTCGACAGGCGAACACTGAAGCTTTCTTT. The chain links TRBV30 to TRBJ1-1, with D perhaps matching TRBD1 (6 bases). The CDR3 has 13 amino acids. Germline-derived CDR1 and CDR2 are GTSNPN and SVGIG (reference sequence). V was cut by 2 bases and J by 1 base, with 8 bases left in between.

Concerning this clone itself: Other DNA sequences within the sample encode an identical CDR3. The chain carries TRBV28 and TRBJ2-7; TRBD1 matches 9 bases. The germline V gene has CDR1 MDHEN and CDR2 SYDVKM. V lost 4 bases to trimming and J lost 6 bases; unmatched junction nucleotides: 7. The CDR3 covers 14 residues. The CDR3, as DNA: TGTGCCAGCAGTTCACCGGGACAGGGTCGCGAGCAGTACTTC. Translated: CASSSPGQGREQYF.

The J gene is TRBJ2-3, the V gene TRBV7-2; 14 positions agree with TRBD2. The CDR3 loop spans 17 amino acids. Per germline, CDR1 SGHTA and CDR2 FQGNSA. With 5 bases clipped from V and 1 base from J, the junction kept 5 bases outside the gene matches. The CDR3 DNA reads as TGTGCCAGCAGCCCCCGACTAGCGGGAGGGGGCACAGATACGCAGTATTTT. Protein sequence: CASSPRLAGGGTDTQYF.